These T cell receptor beta chains were read from a single sample in a study of cytomegalovirus exposure and HLA in healthy donors. Repertoires were generated with immunoSEQ multiplex PCR, while TCRdb's copy carries only in-frame clones and drops some. The profile shows roughly 270,000 clones, around 89% of them singletons. Specimen: PBMCs. Receptors originate from a woman between 18 and 29 years old in good health and CMV-seronegative. CDR3s include the opening cysteine and the closing phenylalanine or tryptophan. A D gene is named only where the DNA matches it firmly. Size tells how often a clone was seen (once, few, many) or the class of an expanded clone, and some rows leave it out.

TRBJ2-1,-,TRBV27,TRBD2,CASSLEPLELAGVNNEQFF,TGTGCCAGCAGTTTAGAACCTCTCGAACTAGCGGGAGTGAATAATGAGCAGTTCTTC
TRBJ1-2,-,TRBV7-8,-,CASSSSLLTGTYGYTF,TGTGCCAGCAGCTCTAGTCTACTTACAGGGACCTATGGCTACACCTTC
TRBJ1-2,-,TRBV27,-,CASSLVPGGGYGYTF,TGTGCCAGCAGTTTAGTGCCGGGAGGGGGGTATGGCTACACCTTC
TRBJ2-7,-,TRBV19,TRBD2,CATRTSGSVGSYEQYF,TGTGCCACCAGGACTAGCGGGAGTGTGGGATCCTACGAGCAGTACTTC
TRBJ1-6,-,TRBV28,-,CASSVAVPPYSSYNSPLHF,TGTGCCAGCAGTGTGGCCGTGCCTCCTTACAGCTCCTATAATTCACCCCTCCACTTT
TRBJ2-6,-,TRBV28,-,CASSFQGSGANVLTF,TGTGCCAGCAGTTTTCAGGGGTCTGGGGCCAACGTCCTGACTTTC
TRBJ2-1,once,TRBV9,TRBD2,CASSVDSGTFIEQFF,TGTGCCAGCAGCGTGGATAGCGGGACTTTTATTGAGCAGTTCTTC
TRBJ1-2,-,TRBV27,TRBD1,CASSRGTGAYGYTF,TGTGCCAGCAGTCGGGGGACAGGGGCCTATGGCTACACCTTC
TRBJ2-7,-,TRBV18,-,CASSPVDSSEQYF,TGTGCCAGCTCACCAGTGGACTCTTCCGAGCAGTACTTC
TRBJ1-2,-,TRBV7-8,-,CASSLVGPGGGYTF,TGTGCCAGCAGCTTAGTTGGTCCGGGAGGGGGCTACACCTTC
TRBJ1-1,-,TRBV30,-,CAWAGERGEAFF,TGTGCCTGGGCAGGGGAAAGGGGTGAAGCTTTCTTT
TRBJ1-5,-,TRBV5-6,-,CASSLAGGQPQHF,TGTGCCAGCAGCTTGGCTGGGGGGCAGCCCCAGCATTTT
TRBJ2-7,-,TRBV5-4,TRBD2,CASSLDSSGRFNEQYF,TGTGCCAGCAGCCTCGATTCTAGCGGGAGGTTCAACGAGCAGTACTTC
TRBJ2-7,-,TRBV4-1,-,CASSRPGVPSYEQYF,TGCGCCAGCAGCCGACCAGGGGTCCCCTCCTACGAGCAGTACTTC
TRBJ2-3,-,TRBV9,TRBD2,CASSTKSGSHDTQYF,TGTGCCAGCAGCACGAAGAGCGGGAGCCACGATACGCAGTATTTT
TRBJ1-2,once,TRBV11-2,-,CASSPTNYGYTF,TGTGCCAGCAGCCCAACAAACTATGGCTACACCTTC
TRBJ2-7,-,TRBV6-5,-,CASSQSGANEQYF,TGTGCCAGCAGCCAAAGTGGGGCGAACGAGCAGTACTTC
TRBJ2-5,-,TRBV10-2,-,CASLPAIGTPGAQYF,TGCGCCAGCCTACCGGCGATTGGAACCCCGGGGGCCCAGTACTTC
TRBJ2-1,once,TRBV5-1,-,CASRPGNPIYNEQFF,TGCGCCAGCCGCCCAGGCAACCCAATCTACAATGAGCAGTTCTTC
TRBJ2-7,-,TRBV7-8,-,CASSSHGRIYEQYF,TGTGCCAGCAGCTCTCACGGGAGAATCTACGAGCAGTACTTC
TRBJ1-5,-,TRBV15,-,CATSTDRRNQPQHF,TGTGCCACCAGCACAGACAGGAGGAATCAGCCCCAGCATTTT
TRBJ1-5,-,TRBV4-3,TRBD1,CASSQDPGGGQPQHF,TGCGCCAGCAGCCAAGATCCAGGGGGAGGACAGCCCCAGCATTTT
TRBJ2-1,-,TRBV2,TRBD2,CASSEALSGSSYNEQFF,TGTGCCAGCAGTGAAGCGCTTAGCGGGAGCTCCTACAATGAGCAGTTCTTC
TRBJ1-5,-,TRBV19,TRBD1,CASGGQVGGGNQPQHF,TGTGCCAGTGGGGGACAGGTGGGAGGCGGCAATCAGCCCCAGCATTTT
TRBJ1-1,once,TRBV28,-,CASSSPKAGPFTEAFF,TGTGCCAGCAGTTCACCCAAAGCAGGTCCCTTTACTGAAGCTTTCTTT
TRBJ2-1,-,TRBV9,TRBD1,CASSVGKPGQWKEQFF,TGTGCCAGCAGCGTAGGAAAACCGGGACAGTGGAAAGAGCAGTTCTTC
TRBJ2-5,-,TRBV27,TRBD2,CASSLSKSGGPAETQYF,TGTGCCAGCAGTTTATCGAAATCGGGAGGGCCCGCGGAGACCCAGTACTTC
TRBJ2-5,once,TRBV4-1,-,CASSQLTGVGETQYF,TGCGCCAGCAGCCAGCTGACAGGTGTTGGGGAGACCCAGTACTTC
TRBJ1-1,-,TRBV5-1,TRBD1,CASSWGQLNTEAFF,TGCGCCAGCAGCTGGGGACAGTTGAACACTGAAGCTTTCTTT
TRBJ2-7,-,TRBV19,TRBD1,CASNDRGMSYEQYF,TGTGCCAGTAATGACAGGGGAATGTCCTACGAGCAGTACTTC
TRBJ1-5,-,TRBV28,-,CASRLGGNQPQHF,TGTGCCAGCCGTCTCGGAGGGAATCAGCCCCAGCATTTT
TRBJ2-7,-,TRBV5-1,TRBD2,CASSSGLAGPYEQYF,TGCGCCAGCAGCTCGGGACTAGCGGGACCCTACGAGCAGTACTTC
TRBJ1-2,-,TRBV6-5,TRBD1,CASTRLQGARGYTF,TGTGCCAGCACCCGACTACAGGGGGCGCGTGGCTACACCTTC
TRBJ2-7,-,TRBV9,-,CASSPTGAEQYF,TGTGCCAGCAGCCCCACAGGCGCTGAGCAGTACTTC
TRBJ1-1,-,TRBV5-1,-,CASSSGGTEAFF,TGCGCCAGCAGCTCCGGGGGCACTGAAGCTTTCTTT
TRBJ2-3,-,TRBV5-6,TRBD2,CASSLALAGFTDTQYF,TGTGCCAGCAGCTTGGCGCTAGCGGGATTCACAGATACGCAGTATTTT
TRBJ1-5,-,TRBV28,-,CASSNIRAGGFSNQPQHF,TGTGCCAGCAGTAACATAAGGGCGGGGGGATTTAGCAATCAGCCCCAGCATTTT
TRBJ2-2,once,TRBV5-1,TRBD1,CASSLQGRDTGELFF,TGCGCCAGCAGCTTACAGGGGCGGGACACCGGGGAGCTGTTTTTT
TRBJ2-7,once,TRBV27,TRBD1,CASSSGQGAFYEQYF,TGTGCCAGCAGTTCGGGACAGGGGGCTTTCTACGAGCAGTACTTC
TRBJ2-7,-,TRBV5-6,-,CASSVSGASYEQYF,TGTGCCAGCAGCGTCTCAGGGGCGTCGTACGAGCAGTACTTC